Listed below are T cell receptor beta chains from one sample, sequenced in a study of T cells after yellow fever vaccination. TCRdb reprocessed the 5' RACE reads with MiXCR, giving one entry per CDR3 protein. The sample lists hundreds of thousands of distinct CDR3 sequences; about 9.5% were seen once. Sample: PBMCs, taken on the day of the first yellow fever vaccination. Every receptor here comes from a man between 18 and 35 years old who received the YFV17D yellow fever vaccine. Both conserved end residues are part of each CDR3. D genes are given only for firm matches. Expanded clones get a size class; other rows say once, few or many, or leave the size out.

v_gene,j_gene,d_gene,abundance,CDR3aa,CDR3nt
TRBV29-1,TRBJ2-7,TRBD1,many,CSVGAFGQGHYEQYF,TGCAGCGTTGGCGCATTTGGACAGGGGCACTACGAGCAGTACTTC
TRBV15,TRBJ1-2,-,-,CATSPKAVQGLGYTF,TGTGCCACCAGTCCTAAGGCAGTCCAGGGGCTTGGCTACACCTTC
TRBV29-1,TRBJ2-5,-,few,CSVFRHDVPETQYF,TGCAGCGTTTTTCGGCATGACGTCCCGGAGACCCAGTACTTC
TRBV20-1,TRBJ2-3,-,many,CSAREGGTDTQYF,TGCAGTGCTAGAGAGGGGGGAACAGATACGCAGTATTTT
TRBV4-1,TRBJ1-1,-,many,CASSHQGESAEAFF,TGCGCCAGCAGCCATCAGGGTGAGAGCGCTGAAGCTTTCTTT
TRBV19,TRBJ1-1,-,-,CASSKPRTGNTEAFF,TGTGCCAGTAGTAAGCCCCGGACGGGTAACACTGAAGCTTTCTTT
TRBV5-4,TRBJ2-3,TRBD1,-,CASSPSGTGGTDTQYF,TGTGCCAGCAGCCCGTCCGGGACAGGGGGTACAGATACGCAGTATTTT
TRBV18,TRBJ2-5,-,few,CASSPSSNSETQYF,TGTGCCAGCTCACCCTCCTCAAACTCGGAGACCCAGTACTTC
TRBV7-2,TRBJ2-1,-,few,CASSLWASFGGEQFF,TGTGCCAGCAGCTTATGGGCTAGCTTCGGTGGTGAGCAGTTCTTC
TRBV7-2,TRBJ2-5,-,-,CASSPQRAYQETQYF,TGTGCCAGCAGCCCCCAGCGCGCGTACCAAGAGACCCAGTACTTC
TRBV11-2,TRBJ1-6,-,-,CAGGWTRDSPLHF,TGTGCCGGGGGGTGGACCCGGGACTCACCCCTCCACTTT
TRBV5-1,TRBJ2-2,-,-,CASSLDRPTGELFF,TGCGCCAGCAGCTTGGACAGACCCACCGGGGAGCTGTTTTTT
TRBV6-2/TRBV6-3,TRBJ2-1,TRBD1,many,CASSTSPDRGREFF,TGTGCCAGCAGTACAAGCCCGGACAGGGGGAGGGAGTTCTTC
TRBV6-1,TRBJ2-1,TRBD2,few,CASRGIAGGLSYNEQFF,TGTGCCAGCAGAGGAATAGCGGGGGGGCTCTCTTACAATGAGCAGTTCTTC
TRBV2,TRBJ2-1,-,-,CASTEEIAGYNEQFF,TGTGCCAGCACCGAGGAAATAGCAGGATACAATGAGCAGTTCTTC
TRBV20-1,TRBJ1-2,-,-,CSARQENYYGYTF,TGCAGTGCCAGACAGGAAAATTACTATGGCTACACCTTC
TRBV12-3/TRBV12-4,TRBJ1-1,TRBD1,medium-sized,CASRTYDITGAKYGAFF,TGTGCCAGCCGAACCTACGACATTACAGGGGCAAAATATGGAGCTTTCTTT
TRBV4-1,TRBJ2-1,TRBD1,few,CASRQIIGGSEQFF,TGCGCCAGCAGACAAATTATAGGGGGCAGTGAGCAGTTCTTC
TRBV2,TRBJ2-1,-,many,CASSRPPGSSYNEQFF,TGTGCCAGCAGCCGCCCGCCGGGGAGCTCCTACAATGAGCAGTTCTTC
TRBV4-3,TRBJ2-3,TRBD2,few,CASSQAGGSTDTQYF,TGCGCCAGCAGCCAAGCGGGGGGGAGCACAGATACGCAGTATTTT
TRBV7-3,TRBJ1-1,-,few,CASSSNRDDTEAFF,TGTGCCAGCAGCTCTAACAGGGATGACACTGAAGCTTTCTTT
TRBV6-1,TRBJ1-5,TRBD1,-,CASSEDPRQGISNQPQHF,TGTGCCAGCAGTGAAGACCCGAGACAGGGAATTAGCAATCAGCCCCAGCATTTT
TRBV5-1,TRBJ2-3,TRBD2,many,CASRLAGSTDTQYF,TGCGCCAGCAGGCTAGCGGGAAGCACAGATACGCAGTATTTT
TRBV21-1,TRBJ2-6,-,few,CASSKEGSGGSSGANVLTF,TGTGCCAGCAGCAAAGAGGGCTCGGGGGGGAGCTCTGGGGCCAACGTCCTGACTTTC
TRBV6-2/TRBV6-3,TRBJ2-4,-,few,CASSYRHIQYF,TGTGCCAGCAGTTACCGACACATTCAGTACTTC
TRBV7-3,TRBJ2-5,TRBD1,many,CASSPNPGTVQETQYF,TGTGCCAGCAGCCCAAACCCGGGGACAGTCCAAGAGACCCAGTACTTC
TRBV7-2,TRBJ2-3,-,-,CASSTGTAADTQYF,TGTGCCAGCAGCACGGGAACAGCTGCAGATACGCAGTATTTT
TRBV10-3,TRBJ2-2,-,-,CAIRLRDRDTGELFF,TGTGCCATCAGGCTCCGGGACCGAGACACCGGGGAGCTGTTTTTT
TRBV27,TRBJ1-1,-,few,CASSLKVGGRVFTEAFF,TGTGCCAGCAGTTTAAAGGTCGGGGGGCGGGTGTTCACTGAAGCTTTCTTT
TRBV20-1,TRBJ2-3,-,-,CSARTALTDTQYF,TGCAGTGCTAGAACGGCCCTCACAGATACGCAGTATTTT
TRBV6-1,TRBJ2-3,-,few,CASGPGFSSTDTQYF,TGTGCCAGCGGTCCGGGATTCTCTAGCACAGATACGCAGTATTTT
TRBV20-1,TRBJ1-1,-,-,CSAPTGVMNTEAFF,TGCAGTGCGCCCACAGGAGTTATGAACACTGAAGCTTTCTTT
TRBV4-1,TRBJ2-2,TRBD1,many,CASSLTGGGTGELFF,TGCGCCAGCAGCTTGACAGGGGGAGGCACCGGGGAGCTGTTTTTT
TRBV30,TRBJ1-5,-,few,CAWSVGRERNQPQHF,TGTGCCTGGAGTGTGGGCAGGGAGCGCAATCAGCCCCAGCATTTT
TRBV5-1,TRBJ2-3,TRBD2,few,CASSGSTSGYTDTQYF,TGCGCCAGCAGCGGGTCGACTAGCGGGTACACAGATACGCAGTATTTT
TRBV15,TRBJ2-7,-,-,CATSSGISYEQYF,TGTGCCACCAGCAGCGGGATTTCCTACGAGCAGTACTTC
TRBV5-1,TRBJ2-7,-,many,CASSLGTGAYEQYF,TGCGCCAGCAGCTTGGGAACAGGAGCCTACGAGCAGTACTTC
TRBV6-5,TRBJ2-1,-,many,CASSSYAPSPTVYNEQFF,TGTGCCAGCAGTTCCTATGCACCTTCTCCGACTGTCTACAATGAGCAGTTCTTC